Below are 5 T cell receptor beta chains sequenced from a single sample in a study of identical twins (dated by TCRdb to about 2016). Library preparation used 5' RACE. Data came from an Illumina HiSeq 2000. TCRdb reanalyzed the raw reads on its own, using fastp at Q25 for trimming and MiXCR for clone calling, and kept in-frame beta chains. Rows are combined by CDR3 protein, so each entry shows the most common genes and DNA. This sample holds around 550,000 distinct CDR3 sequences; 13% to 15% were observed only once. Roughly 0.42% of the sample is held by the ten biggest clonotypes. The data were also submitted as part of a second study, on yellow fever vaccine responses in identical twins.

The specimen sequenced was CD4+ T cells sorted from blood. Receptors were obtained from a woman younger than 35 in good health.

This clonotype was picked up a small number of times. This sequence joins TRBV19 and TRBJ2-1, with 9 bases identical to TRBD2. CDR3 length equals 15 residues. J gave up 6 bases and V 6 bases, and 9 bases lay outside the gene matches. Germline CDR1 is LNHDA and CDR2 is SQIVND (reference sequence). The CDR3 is CASRITSGQGNEQFF. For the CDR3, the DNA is TGTGCCAGTAGAATAACTAGCGGGCAAGGCAATGAGCAGTTCTTC.

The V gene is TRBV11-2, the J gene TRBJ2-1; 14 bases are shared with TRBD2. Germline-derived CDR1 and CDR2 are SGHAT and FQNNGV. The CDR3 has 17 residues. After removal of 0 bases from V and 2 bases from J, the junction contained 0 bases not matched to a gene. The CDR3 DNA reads TGTGCCAGCAGCTTAGAGGGACTAGCGGGGGCCTACAATGAGCAGTTCTTC. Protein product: CASSLEGLAGAYNEQFF.

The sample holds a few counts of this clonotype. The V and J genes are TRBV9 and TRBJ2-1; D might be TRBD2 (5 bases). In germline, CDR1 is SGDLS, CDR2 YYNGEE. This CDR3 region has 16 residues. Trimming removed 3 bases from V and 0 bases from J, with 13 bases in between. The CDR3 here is CASSGGSASSYNEQFF. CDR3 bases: TGTGCCAGCAGCGGGGGTAGCGCGAGCTCCTACAATGAGCAGTTCTTC.

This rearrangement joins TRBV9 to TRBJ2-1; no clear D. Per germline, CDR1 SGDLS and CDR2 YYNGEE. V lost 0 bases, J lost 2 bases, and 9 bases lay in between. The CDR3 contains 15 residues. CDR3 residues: CASSVATATYNEQFF. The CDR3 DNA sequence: TGTGCCAGCAGCGTAGCTACGGCTACCTACAATGAGCAGTTCTTC.

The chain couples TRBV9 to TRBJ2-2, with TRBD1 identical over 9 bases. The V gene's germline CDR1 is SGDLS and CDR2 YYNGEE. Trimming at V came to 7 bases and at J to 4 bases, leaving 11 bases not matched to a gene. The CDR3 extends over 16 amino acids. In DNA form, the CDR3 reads TGTGCCAGCTCAAAGAACCGGGACAGGGCCACCGGGGAGCTGTTTTTT. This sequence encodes CASSKNRDRATGELFF.